This T cell receptor beta chain was observed in a study of radiation and T cells in renal cell carcinoma. Profiled with immunoSEQ multiplex PCR; TCRdb holds only in-frame clones, not every one. The repertoire has approximately 79,000 clones, roughly 82% of them found once; the top ten carry approximately 6%. Stated time point: blood 2 weeks post-SBRT. Treatment described: 15 Gy SBRT to primary tumor, nephrectomy 4 weeks later. Here the sequenced sample was blood, taken from a patient whose treatment included radiotherapy and nephrectomy. This TCR was recovered from a man between 60 and 75 years old with renal cell carcinoma.

The CDR3 reads CASSIRGTTSTDTQYF. CDR3 nucleotides: TGTGCCAGTAGTATTCGAGGGACGACTAGCACAGATACGCAGTATTTT. The genes are TRBV19 and TRBJ2-3, with D perhaps matching TRBD1 or TRBD2 (5 bases each). The V and J ends lost 3 bases and 0 bases respectively, with 13 bases between them. The CDR3 is 16 residues long. Germline V gene sequence: CDR1 LNHDA, CDR2 SQIVND (reference sequence).